The present T cell receptor (beta chain) was sequenced within a study of OX40 agonist ivuxolimab in advanced cancers. Study as a whole: Patients received ivuxolimab, an agonistic anti-OX40 (CD134) antibody. From roughly 23 to 85 years was the age range, with a mean of about 56 years, and around 84% were male. Overall study results and limits: In general, CD8+ T cells held more expanded clones than CD4+ did, on average.

Assay used: immunoSEQ multiplex PCR; TCRdb lists only in-frame clones, some missing. The sample contains just under 65,000 clones, just under 85% of which appear only once. The CDR3 has 12 residues. The V gene's germline CDR1 is SGHTA and CDR2 FQGTGA. Note on this clone: Its antigen is not known. The junction does not match germline at one end; this may be a read error.

The V gene is TRBV7-3, the J gene TRBJ2-7; D unresolved. The material was CD4+ or CD8+ T cells sorted from blood, obtained in a trial of the OX40 agonist ivuxolimab. This receptor was obtained from an adult with an advanced solid tumor such as melanoma, head and neck, liver or kidney cancer. CDR3: CASSPHGTIEDF. For the CDR3, the DNA is TGTGCCAGCAGCCCGCACGGAACCATCGAGGACTTC.